This is a list of T cell receptor beta chains from one sample in a study of human T cells and chemical hapten exposure. TCRdb called the RACE reads again in MiXCR, with one record for every CDR3 protein. The table has approximately 340,000 distinct CDR3 sequences, around 7% seen once; the top ten hold around 8.2%. The sequencing used whole blood, collected in connection with sensitization to the hapten diphenylcyclopropenone (DPC). The receptors come from a woman aged 18-30 years with alopecia areata. Some clones in this sample may be carry-over from other donors' samples. CDR3s include the opening cysteine and the closing phenylalanine or tryptophan. A D gene is named only where the DNA matches it firmly. Size values are once, few and many counts, or a class for expanded clones, and some rows have none.

J gene	clone size	V gene	D gene	CDR3 protein	CDR3 DNA
TRBJ2-1	many	TRBV10-3	.	CAITIQEGNEQFF	TGTGCCATCACCATACAGGAGGGAAATGAGCAGTTCTTC
TRBJ2-5	many	TRBV7-2	.	CASSFLRGLTQQETQYF	TGTGCCAGCAGCTTTTTGAGGGGCCTGACCCAACAAGAGACCCAGTACTTC
TRBJ2-7	many	TRBV20-1	.	CSAPDREVDEQYF	TGCAGTGCGCCAGACAGGGAGGTTGACGAGCAGTACTTC
TRBJ2-2	few	TRBV2	TRBD1	CASSGDREIPGELFF	TGTGCCAGCAGCGGGGACAGGGAAATTCCCGGGGAGCTGTTTTTT
TRBJ2-1	.	TRBV4-3	.	CASSQGPASYNEQFF	TGCGCCAGCAGCCAAGGCCCGGCCAGCTACAATGAGCAGTTCTTC
TRBJ1-2	many	TRBV4-1	TRBD1	CASSQMGDSNYGYTF	TGCGCCAGCAGCCAGATGGGGGACAGCAACTATGGCTACACCTTC
TRBJ2-2	.	TRBV10-3	.	CAISAGTQNTGELFF	TGTGCCATCAGCGCCGGGACACAGAACACCGGGGAGCTGTTTTTT
TRBJ2-3	many	TRBV5-1	.	CASSSGRDTQYF	TGCGCCAGCAGCTCGGGGCGAGATACGCAGTATTTT
TRBJ1-5	few	TRBV14	TRBD1	CAGYRGPYSNQPQHF	TGTGCCGGGTACAGGGGACCCTATAGCAATCAGCCCCAGCATTTT
TRBJ1-1	few	TRBV7-8	TRBD1	CASSSRQGGMNTEAFF	TGTGCCAGCTCTTCTAGACAGGGGGGTATGAACACTGAAGCTTTCTTT
TRBJ2-3	many	TRBV11-2	.	CASSSLADPSTDTQYF	TGTGCCAGCAGCTCCCTTGCCGACCCTAGCACAGATACGCAGTATTTT
TRBJ1-1	many	TRBV29-1	.	CSVALGAMNTEAFF	TGCAGCGTTGCCCTGGGGGCAATGAACACTGAAGCTTTCTTT
TRBJ1-2	few	TRBV4-1	.	CASSQLLGVGEGGYTF	TGCGCCAGCAGCCAACTCCTGGGGGTTGGGGAAGGCGGCTACACCTTC
TRBJ2-3	many	TRBV7-2	.	CASSLQPGTQYF	TGTGCCAGCAGCTTACAACCGGGGACGCAGTATTTT
TRBJ2-6	.	TRBV7-9	.	CASSLDQGSGANVLTF	TGTGCCAGCAGCTTAGATCAGGGCTCTGGGGCCAACGTCCTGACTTTC
TRBJ2-3	.	TRBV5-1	TRBD2	CASSLGHGGGATDTQYF	TGCGCCAGCAGCTTGGGGCACGGCGGGGGAGCCACAGATACGCAGTATTTT
TRBJ1-6	.	TRBV6-6	TRBD1	CASSPKDRGFNSPLHF	TGTGCCAGCAGCCCCAAGGACAGGGGTTTTAATTCACCCCTCCACTTT
TRBJ2-3	many	TRBV9	TRBD2	CASSVSSTGLAADTQYF	TGTGCCAGCAGCGTATCCTCCACGGGGCTAGCGGCAGATACGCAGTATTTT
TRBJ2-1	few	TRBV10-3	.	CAISEAGGRLKFF	TGTGCCATCAGTGAGGCCGGGGGGCGCCTGAAGTTCTTC
TRBJ2-2	.	TRBV11-1	.	CASSLEQGSNTGELFF	TGTGCCAGCAGCTTAGAGCAGGGTTCGAACACCGGGGAGCTGTTTTTT
TRBJ1-2	many	TRBV6-5	.	CASSYSSETAIYGYTF	TGTGCCAGCAGTTACTCTTCCGAGACAGCTATCTATGGCTACACCTTC
TRBJ1-1	.	TRBV10-3	.	CAISGDRATEAFF	TGTGCCATCAGTGGTGATAGGGCCACTGAAGCTTTCTTT
TRBJ1-1	many	TRBV27	.	CASSLRMNTEAFF	TGTGCCAGCAGTCTTCGCATGAACACTGAAGCTTTCTTT
TRBJ1-3	few	TRBV6-5	.	CASSYGSGNTIYF	TGTGCCAGCAGTTACGGCTCTGGAAACACCATATATTTT
TRBJ2-7	.	TRBV10-3	TRBD1	CAIKAGQGAHEQYF	TGTGCCATAAAGGCGGGACAGGGGGCCCACGAGCAGTACTTC
TRBJ2-1	few	TRBV6-5	TRBD2	CASSYGTGTSLFF	TGTGCCAGCAGTTATGGAACGGGGACTAGTCTGTTCTTC
TRBJ1-6	.	TRBV5-4	TRBD1	CASSYGTASNSPLHF	TGTGCCAGCAGCTATGGGACAGCAAGTAATTCACCCCTCCACTTT
TRBJ2-3	many	TRBV20-1	.	CSAPKQGGDTQYF	TGCAGTGCTCCGAAGCAAGGGGGGGATACGCAGTATTTT
TRBJ2-7	.	TRBV10-3	.	CAISESMNPRNLYEQYF	TGTGCCATCAGTGAGTCGATGAACCCACGAAACCTCTACGAGCAGTACTTC
TRBJ1-2	few	TRBV20-1	.	CSATDFRAGYGYTF	TGCAGTGCCACGGACTTCAGAGCGGGGTATGGCTACACCTTC
TRBJ2-1	.	TRBV19	TRBD1	CASSIWDRPNEQFF	TGTGCCAGTAGTATTTGGGACAGGCCTAATGAGCAGTTCTTC
TRBJ1-2	many	TRBV29-1	.	CSVPILTTYGYTF	TGCAGCGTGCCAATCCTTACCACCTATGGCTACACCTTC
TRBJ2-6	many	TRBV6-6	.	CASIRANVLTF	TGTGCCAGCATCCGGGCCAACGTCCTGACTTTC
TRBJ1-6	.	TRBV20-1	TRBD1	CSASPTGAGSPLHF	TGCAGTGCTAGTCCGACAGGGGCAGGTTCACCCCTCCACTTT
TRBJ1-1	few	TRBV12-3/TRBV12-4	TRBD1	CASSETGTGTEAFF	TGTGCCAGCAGCGAGACAGGGACGGGCACTGAAGCTTTCTTT
TRBJ2-1	few	TRBV20-1	TRBD2	CSAINSGGIYNEQFF	TGCAGTGCTATAAATAGCGGGGGGATCTACAATGAGCAGTTCTTC
TRBJ1-6	.	TRBV11-2	.	CASSSGGQYNSPLHF	TGTGCCAGCAGCTCAGGCGGACAGTATAATTCACCCCTCCACTTT
TRBJ2-5	many	TRBV6-5	TRBD2	CASSYSGGQETQYF	TGTGCCAGCAGCTATAGCGGGGGGCAAGAGACCCAGTACTTC
TRBJ2-1	few	TRBV3-1	.	CASSQGWANNEQFF	TGTGCCAGCAGCCAAGGCTGGGCTAACAATGAGCAGTTCTTC
TRBJ2-7	.	TRBV27	.	CASSLGRGVEQYF	TGTGCCAGCAGTTTAGGTAGGGGGGTCGAGCAGTACTTC
TRBJ2-7	few	TRBV6-2/TRBV6-3	.	CASSVTKPTGEQYF	TGTGCCAGCAGTGTGACAAAACCTACGGGCGAGCAGTACTTC
TRBJ1-1	.	TRBV20-1	.	CSARDHTGTNGAEAFF	TGCAGTGCTAGAGATCATACCGGAACGAACGGCGCTGAAGCTTTCTTT
TRBJ2-7	.	TRBV12-3/TRBV12-4	.	CASSQSSTSEQYF	TGTGCCAGCAGCCAATCGAGTACTTCCGAGCAGTACTTC
TRBJ2-1	.	TRBV2	TRBD2	CASSEVYGGAYNEQFF	TGTGCCAGCAGTGAAGTGTACGGGGGGGCCTACAATGAGCAGTTCTTC
TRBJ1-1	.	TRBV6-2/TRBV6-3	.	CASRSRVVWRTEAFF	TGTGCCAGCAGGAGCAGGGTGGTTTGGAGGACCGAAGCTTTCTTT
TRBJ2-3	.	TRBV6-2/TRBV6-3	.	CASSYGYGGATDTQYF	TGTGCCAGCAGTTACGGGTATGGCGGCGCCACAGATACGCAGTATTTT
TRBJ2-2	many	TRBV4-2	TRBD2	CASSPLYTGGPRGGELFF	TGTGCCAGCAGCCCCCTTTATACGGGGGGGCCTCGAGGCGGGGAGCTGTTTTTT